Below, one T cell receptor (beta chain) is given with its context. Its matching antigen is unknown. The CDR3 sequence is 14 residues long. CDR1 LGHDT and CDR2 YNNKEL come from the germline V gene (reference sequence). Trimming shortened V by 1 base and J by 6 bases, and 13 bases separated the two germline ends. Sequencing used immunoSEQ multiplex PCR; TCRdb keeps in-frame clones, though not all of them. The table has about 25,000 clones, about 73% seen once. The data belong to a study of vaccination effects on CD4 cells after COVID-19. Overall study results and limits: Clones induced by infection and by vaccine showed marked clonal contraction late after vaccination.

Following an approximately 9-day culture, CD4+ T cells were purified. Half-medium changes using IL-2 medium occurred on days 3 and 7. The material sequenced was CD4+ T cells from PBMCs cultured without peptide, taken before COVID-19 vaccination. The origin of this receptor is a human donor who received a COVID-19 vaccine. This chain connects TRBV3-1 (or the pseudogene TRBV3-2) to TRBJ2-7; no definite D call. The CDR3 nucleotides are TGTGCCAGCAGCCAAGCCGTGGCCGCCCTCGAGCAGTACTTC. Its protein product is CASSQAVAALEQYF.